The rows below give T cell receptor beta chains drawn from one sample of a study of T cells expressing NK-cell markers. TCRdb re-called the 5' RACE reads and shows each CDR3 protein once, DNA omitted. The sample spans approximately 460,000 distinct CDR3 sequences; the ten largest clones claim approximately 6.8%. The material sequenced was blood T cells: a sorted CD56 or NKG2C T cell subset, CD4+ or CD8+ T cells, or bulk PBMC T cells (not recorded which). These receptors all come from a woman between 18 and 75 years old in good health. Both conserved end residues are part of each CDR3. Fields, in order: V gene, J gene, CDR3 protein.

v_gene: TRBV7-8; j_gene: TRBJ1-1; CDR3aa: CASSVATGGLVGTEAFF
v_gene: TRBV20-1; j_gene: TRBJ2-3; CDR3aa: CSAPNPAGPADTQYF
v_gene: TRBV12-3/TRBV12-4; j_gene: TRBJ1-3; CDR3aa: CASSIATGAGNTIYF
v_gene: TRBV13; j_gene: TRBJ2-1; CDR3aa: CASSLSDGWGNSGSRPSYNEQFF
v_gene: TRBV27; j_gene: TRBJ1-3; CDR3aa: CASGPGIGSGNTIYF
v_gene: TRBV4-3; j_gene: TRBJ1-5; CDR3aa: CASSQGGRNQPQHF
v_gene: TRBV18; j_gene: TRBJ2-1; CDR3aa: CASSPWGPGYNEQFF
v_gene: TRBV7-6; j_gene: TRBJ1-5; CDR3aa: CASSLDRLANQPQHF
v_gene: TRBV14; j_gene: TRBJ1-4; CDR3aa: CASSQPGFREKLFF
v_gene: TRBV20-1; j_gene: TRBJ1-5; CDR3aa: CSLLSRGSLGNQPQHF
v_gene: TRBV4-3; j_gene: TRBJ2-1; CDR3aa: CASSQDRAGWSYNEQFF
v_gene: TRBV12-5; j_gene: TRBJ2-5; CDR3aa: CASGLDKPGRVKETQYF
v_gene: TRBV20-1; j_gene: TRBJ2-7; CDR3aa: CSARVSSGYEQYF
v_gene: TRBV4-1; j_gene: TRBJ1-2; CDR3aa: CASNVRDNARDGYTF
v_gene: TRBV11-2; j_gene: TRBJ2-1; CDR3aa: CASSPPGLAGGDEQFF
v_gene: TRBV5-1; j_gene: TRBJ1-1; CDR3aa: CASSFQASTEAFF
v_gene: TRBV7-9; j_gene: TRBJ2-1; CDR3aa: CASSQLPREEQFF
v_gene: TRBV6-1; j_gene: TRBJ1-3; CDR3aa: CASTAGSSGNTIYF
v_gene: TRBV6-1; j_gene: TRBJ2-5; CDR3aa: CASIGGGGLETQYF
v_gene: TRBV7-9; j_gene: TRBJ2-1; CDR3aa: CASSSQWTGPYNEQFF
v_gene: TRBV14; j_gene: TRBJ2-4; CDR3aa: CASSQLTLGKNIQYF
v_gene: TRBV20-1; j_gene: TRBJ1-4; CDR3aa: CSASDYRQGNEKLFF
v_gene: TRBV27; j_gene: TRBJ2-7; CDR3aa: CASSWGLGSLGEQYF
v_gene: TRBV7-9; j_gene: TRBJ1-2; CDR3aa: CASSPGEYYGYTF
v_gene: TRBV29-1; j_gene: TRBJ1-5; CDR3aa: CSVATGTSQPQHF
v_gene: TRBV19; j_gene: TRBJ2-2; CDR3aa: CASSIVGVRGELFF
v_gene: TRBV12-5; j_gene: TRBJ1-1; CDR3aa: CASAGYTEAFF
v_gene: TRBV7-9; j_gene: TRBJ2-1; CDR3aa: CASSTSMREYPNEQFF
v_gene: TRBV27; j_gene: TRBJ2-3; CDR3aa: CASSIRGLTSTDTQYF
v_gene: TRBV28; j_gene: TRBJ2-5; CDR3aa: CASSLQQGGGTQYF
v_gene: TRBV20-1; j_gene: TRBJ2-1; CDR3aa: CSARSLAGIPYNEQFF
v_gene: TRBV29-1; j_gene: TRBJ2-1; CDR3aa: CSVEVPPTEQFF
v_gene: TRBV4-2; j_gene: TRBJ2-3; CDR3aa: CASSQVRDRFTDTQYF
v_gene: TRBV27; j_gene: TRBJ2-5; CDR3aa: CASSLRRPGLGVETQYF
v_gene: TRBV29-1; j_gene: TRBJ2-5; CDR3aa: CSADGRGSGETQYF
v_gene: TRBV3-1; j_gene: TRBJ2-1; CDR3aa: CASSQPSGGAHNEQFF
v_gene: TRBV6-1; j_gene: TRBJ1-5; CDR3aa: CASSIQGADQPQHF
v_gene: TRBV7-2; j_gene: TRBJ1-5; CDR3aa: CASSLRGDQPQHF
v_gene: TRBV5-4; j_gene: TRBJ2-1; CDR3aa: CARAGGESYNEQFF
v_gene: TRBV6-2/TRBV6-3; j_gene: TRBJ1-1; CDR3aa: CASSFPPATPEAFF
v_gene: TRBV29-1; j_gene: TRBJ1-4; CDR3aa: CSVEDGGAREKLFF
v_gene: TRBV3-1; j_gene: TRBJ1-1; CDR3aa: CASSQDPGREAF
v_gene: TRBV4-3; j_gene: TRBJ1-5; CDR3aa: CASSQDHFTAGSSPQHF
v_gene: TRBV27; j_gene: TRBJ1-1; CDR3aa: CASRTYFTGNTEAFF
v_gene: TRBV19; j_gene: TRBJ2-7; CDR3aa: CASSGTNYEQYF
v_gene: TRBV6-5; j_gene: TRBJ2-1; CDR3aa: CASSYEWDRVDEQFF
v_gene: TRBV7-2; j_gene: TRBJ1-3; CDR3aa: CASSLRGPLSGNTIYF
v_gene: TRBV12-3/TRBV12-4; j_gene: TRBJ1-2; CDR3aa: CASSLGQGLGYTF
v_gene: TRBV20-1; j_gene: TRBJ1-1; CDR3aa: CSARYQGQGGTEAFF
v_gene: TRBV25-1; j_gene: TRBJ2-1; CDR3aa: CASSGGLADYNEQFF
v_gene: TRBV6-2/TRBV6-3; j_gene: TRBJ1-1; CDR3aa: CASSPGWDAFF
v_gene: TRBV7-2; j_gene: TRBJ2-7; CDR3aa: CASSVSGIEQYF